A selection of T cell receptor beta chains follows, all from one sample in a study of shared clonotypes between healthy human individuals. The table came from immunoSEQ multiplex PCR; TCRdb's copy has only in-frame clones and leaves some out. Of hundreds of thousands of clones detected, about 91% appear once; the ten largest clones hold 24%. Sequencing was carried out using naive CD8+ T cells sorted from blood. The receptors shown here come from a man aged 25-45 years in good health. The CDR3 runs from the conserved cysteine through the conserved F or W. D genes are given only for firm matches. Part of the rows lack a size; the others show once, few, many or a class for expanded clones.

>TRBV28|TRBD1|.|TRBJ1-2
TGTGCCAGCAGGGGTACGGGACAGATCTATGGCTACACCTTC
CASRGTGQIYGYTF
>TRBV27|.|.|TRBJ2-7
TGTGCCAGCAGTTTATTTGGGGATAGCTCCTACGAGCAGTACTTC
CASSLFGDSSYEQYF
>TRBV11-2|TRBD2|.|TRBJ2-1
TGTGCCAGCAGTAGCGGGAGGGCCTGGTACAATGAGCAGTTCTTC
CASSSGRAWYNEQFF
>TRBV29-1|TRBD2|.|TRBJ2-2
TGCAGCGTCGGACTAGCGGCCACCGGGGAGCTGTTTTTT
CSVGLAATGELFF
>TRBV15|.|.|TRBJ2-1
TGTGCCACCAGCAGAGGGCGGGATGTGGTTTCCTACAATGAGCAGTTCTTC
CATSRGRDVVSYNEQFF
>TRBV5-5|.|.|TRBJ1-1
TGTGCCAGCAGCTTGGTGGTGTGGGGGAACACTGAAGCTTTCTTT
CASSLVVWGNTEAFF
>TRBV6-5|.|.|TRBJ2-5
TGTGCCAGCAGTACAGGGACCTCAGGGACCCAGTACTTC
CASSTGTSGTQYF
>TRBV4-1|.|few|TRBJ2-4
TGCGCCAGCAGCCATGGTCAGGGAGACATTCAGTACTTC
CASSHGQGDIQYF
>TRBV15|.|.|TRBJ2-7
TGTGCCACCAGCAGAGATGCCAGCTACGAGCAGTACTTC
CATSRDASYEQYF
>TRBV6-5|TRBD1|.|TRBJ1-2
TGTGCCAGCAGTCCGGGACAGGGTAATGGCTACACCTTC
CASSPGQGNGYTF
>TRBV5-1|.|once|TRBJ2-2
TGCGCCAGCAGCGCCGGTACCGGGGAGCTGTTTTTT
CASSAGTGELFF
>TRBV7-9|TRBD2|.|TRBJ2-1
TGTGCTGCCGGGAGGGAGAACTACAATGAGCAGTTCTTC
CAAGRENYNEQFF
>TRBV9|TRBD1|.|TRBJ1-4
TGTGCCAGCAGCGTGAACTGGGACAGTGGGAAAGGCGACGATAATGAAAAACTGTTTTTT
CASSVNWDSGKGDDNEKLFF
>TRBV6-5|.|.|TRBJ1-2
TGTGCCAGCAGTTACGAGGGTGTTGGCTACACCTTC
CASSYEGVGYTF
>TRBV7-9|TRBD1|.|TRBJ1-4
TGTGCCAGCAGCTTAGAGTTCACAGGGGACATTGCAACTAATGAAAAACTGTTTTTT
CASSLEFTGDIATNEKLFF
>TRBV5-6|.|.|TRBJ1-1
TGTGCCAGCAGCTTGGAAGGACTTGAAGCTTTCTTT
CASSLEGLEAFF
>TRBV7-8|.|.|TRBJ1-3
TGTGCCAGCAAGGGAAGGGACCCCTCTGGAAACACCATATATTTT
CASKGRDPSGNTIYF
>TRBV7-9|.|.|TRBJ2-1
TGTGCCAGCAGCCCCCCAAGCGATTTCTCCTACAATGAGCAGTTCTTC
CASSPPSDFSYNEQFF
>TRBV9|TRBD1|.|TRBJ2-1
TGTGCCAGCAGCGTAGGAAGACAGGGGGAAAATGAGCAGTTCTTC
CASSVGRQGENEQFF
>TRBV5-6|.|.|TRBJ2-7
TGTGCCAGCAGCTTGGCTACGGGGCACTACGATCAGTACTTC
CASSLATGHYDQYF
>TRBV18|TRBD2|.|TRBJ2-1
TGTGCCAGCTCACCACCGAGACTAGCGGAGGATGGCTCCTACAATGAGCAGTTCTTC
CASSPPRLAEDGSYNEQFF
>TRBV7-9|.|.|TRBJ1-1
TGTGCCAGCAGCTTCGCCGAAGCTTTCTTT
CASSFAEAFF
>TRBV7-9|TRBD2|.|TRBJ2-3
TGTGCCAGCAGCTTCCCACTAGCGGGAACTCTCCCAGATACGCAGTATTTT
CASSFPLAGTLPDTQYF
>TRBV4-1|TRBD2|.|TRBJ2-7
TGCGCCAGCAGCCCCTTGGGGACTAGCGGCAACGAGCAGTACTTC
CASSPLGTSGNEQYF
>TRBV29-1|.|.|TRBJ2-5
TGCAGCGGGTTAACTCCACAAGAGACCCAGTACTTC
CSGLTPQETQYF
>TRBV7-9|TRBD1|.|TRBJ1-2
TGTGCCAGCAGCTCTCAGACAGGGTGGAATGGCTACACCTTC
CASSSQTGWNGYTF
>TRBV7-9|.|.|TRBJ2-2
TGTGCCAGCAGCTTATCTCCTACCGGGGAGCTGTTTTTT
CASSLSPTGELFF
>TRBV7-9|.|.|TRBJ2-7
TGTGCCAGCAGCTTTAGTTACGAGCAGTACTTC
CASSFSYEQYF
>TRBV5-1|TRBD1|.|TRBJ2-7
TGCGCCAGCAGCTTGAGCGGACAGGGTTCCTACGAGCAGTACTTC
CASSLSGQGSYEQYF
>TRBV12-2|.|.|TRBJ2-7
TGTGCAAGTCGCTTTACACCGCCAAGCCTCCACGAGCAGTACTTC
CASRFTPPSLHEQYF
>TRBV9|.|.|TRBJ2-7
TGTGCCAGCAGCGTGGGAGATTCCTACGAGCAGTACTTC
CASSVGDSYEQYF
>TRBV27|.|.|TRBJ2-5
TGTGCCAGCAGTCCCCAGGTCACTACGGAGACCCAGTACTTC
CASSPQVTTETQYF